This T cell receptor beta chain comes out of a study of cytomegalovirus exposure and HLA in healthy donors. V dropped 7 bases and J dropped 1 base, with 16 bases sitting between them. CDR3 length: 15 residues. Germline loops: CDR1 MRHNA, CDR2 SNTAGT. Primers included in the PCR were 60 Vbeta and 13 Jbeta primers. TCRdb keeps only in-frame clones here, not all; method: immunoSEQ multiplex PCR. The data show over 95,000 clones, around three quarters seen once. The sequence was collected from a man in his forties or fifties in good health and CMV-seropositive. The specimen sequenced was PBMCs. This chain links TRBV6-4 with TRBJ1-1, with D possibly being TRBD1 (6 bases). This CDR3 reads CASTPVWGQNTEAFF. The CDR3 DNA reads TGTGCCAGCACGCCGGTTTGGGGGCAGAACACTGAAGCTTTCTTT.